These 14 T cell receptor beta chains came from one sample sequenced in a study of T cell clones after liver transplantation. Clones were sequenced by immunoSEQ multiplex PCR, and TCRdb holds only the in-frame ones, with some missing. This table has around 60,000 clones, around 75% appearing once. The source material was CD4+ T cells from blood, sampled before liver transplant. These receptors all come from a human donor who received a liver transplant.

This clone was recorded only once. CDR3 loop: CATSIPGKDYGYTF. As DNA, the CDR3 is TGTGCCACCAGCATACCAGGGAAGGACTATGGCTACACCTTC. The chain is built from TRBV15 and TRBJ1-2, with D perhaps TRBD1 (5 bases). The CDR3 consists of 14 residues. Per the germline V gene, CDR1 is LNHNV and CDR2 is YYDKDF (reference sequence). V dropped 4 bases and J dropped 3 bases, with 12 bases sitting between them.

The chain combines TRBV11-3 with TRBJ1-1; D is undetermined. Germline V gene data show CDR1 as SGHNT and CDR2 as YENEEA. This CDR3 is built from 14 residues. Trimming pared 1 base from V and 1 base from J, leaving 7 bases between. The CDR3 protein is CASSLGRRNTEAFF. For the CDR3, the DNA is TGTGCCAGCAGCTTAGGACGGAGGAACACTGAAGCTTTCTTT.

The V and J genes are TRBV10-3 and TRBJ1-4; 10 positions match TRBD1. Germline V gives CDR1 ENHRY, CDR2 SYGVKD. This CDR3 is built from 14 residues. V shed 4 bases, J shed 8 bases, and the junction held 4 bases outside the gene matches. The CDR3: CAISVGTGDEKLFF. CDR3 coding DNA: TGTGCCATCAGTGTTGGGACAGGGGACGAAAAACTGTTTTTT.

The chain recombines TRBV9 with TRBJ2-3; 8 bases match TRBD2. Trimming cost V 0 bases and J 7 bases; bases outside gene matches: 7. Germline CDR1 and CDR2: SGDLS and YYNGEE. This CDR3 contains 15 residues. The CDR3 DNA is TGTGCCAGCAGCGTAGGATCGGGGGGGCCGAATACGCAGTATTTT. It codes for CASSVGSGGPNTQYF.

The genes are TRBV28 and TRBJ2-5; 10 bases map to TRBD1. This CDR3 region has 16 residues. The V segment lost 2 bases and the J segment 4 bases; nucleotides outside the gene matches: 7. The germline gives CDR1 MDHEN, CDR2 SYDVKM. The CDR3 reads CASSLAGTGVGETQYF. In DNA form, the CDR3 reads TGTGCCAGCAGTTTAGCCGGGACAGGGGTCGGAGAGACCCAGTACTTC. Full variable domain (missing parts from reference TRBV28 and TRBJ2-5): DVKVTQSSRYLVKRTGEKVFLECVQDMDHENMFWYRQDPGLGLRLIYFSYDVKMKEKGDIPEGYSVSREKKERFSLILESASTNQTSMYLCASSLAGTGVGETQYFGPGTRLLVL.

This clone was counted between two and nine times. The chain is built from TRBV13 and TRBJ2-7; D possibly corresponds to TRBD2 (6 bases). Trimming removed 3 bases at V and 0 bases at J, with 15 bases between. There are 16 residues in the CDR3. CDR1 and CDR2 (germline): PRHDT, FYEKMQ (reference sequence). CDR3 sequence (DNA): TGTGCCAGCAGCTTGGGGGGACTCTTTAGCTCCTACGAGCAGTACTTC. Its protein is CASSLGGLFSSYEQYF.

This clone was counted a few times. This chain links TRBV7-9 with TRBJ2-1; 13 bases agree with TRBD2. This CDR3 is built from 15 residues. Germline-derived CDR1 and CDR2 are SEHNR and FQNEAQ (reference sequence). Germline trimming cut 5 bases from V and 6 bases from J; bases unmatched to any gene: 4. This chain's CDR3 is CASSIGTSGANEQFF. For the CDR3, the DNA is TGTGCCAGCAGCATCGGGACTAGCGGGGCCAATGAGCAGTTCTTC.

This clone turned up a few times. V is TRBV18 and J is TRBJ2-2, with D possibly TRBD2 on 6 matching bases. This CDR3 region has 17 residues. The germline V gene encodes CDR1 KGHSH and CDR2 LQKENI. Trimming removed 4 bases from V and 1 base from J, with 16 bases in between. CDR3 loop: CASSLESARGNTGELFF. In nucleotides, the CDR3 is TGTGCCAGCTCACTCGAATCGGCGCGGGGGAACACCGGGGAGCTGTTTTTT.

The chain uses TRBV7-2 and TRBJ2-7; TRBD2 is a possible D gene (5 bases). Germline loops: CDR1 SGHTA, CDR2 FQGNSA. The CDR3 covers 13 residues. The V gene lost 5 bases and the J gene lost 3 bases, with 11 bases spanning the gap. CDR3 nucleotide sequence: TGTGCCAGCAGCCCACGAACTAGCTACGAGCAGTACTTC. This translates into CASSPRTSYEQYF. Full variable domain (remainder filled in from reference TRBV7-2 and TRBJ2-7): GAGVSQSPSNKVTEKGKDVELRCDPISGHTALYWYRQSLGQGLEFLIYFQGNSAPDKSGLPSDRFSAERTGGSVSTLTIQRTQQEDSAVYLCASSPRTSYEQYFGPGTRLTVT.

This clone has a handful of counts. The rearrangement links TRBV10-3 to TRBJ2-2; the match to TRBD2 covers 10 bases. Germline values: CDR1 ENHRY, CDR2 SYGVKD. The J segment lost 6 bases and the V segment lost 4 bases, leaving 8 bases of the junction unmatched. This CDR3 region has 16 residues. The CDR3 reads CAISVASGGTPGELFF. In DNA form, the CDR3 reads TGTGCCATCAGTGTGGCTAGCGGGGGCACTCCCGGGGAGCTGTTTTTT.

The chain has TRBV4-1 and TRBJ2-6, with 8 bases lining up with TRBD1. V dropped 6 bases and J dropped 2; count of bases not matched to a gene: 3. The germline V gene has CDR1 MGHRA and CDR2 YSYEKL. This CDR3 is 15 amino acids long. The CDR3 loop reads CASRRTGTGANVLTF. The CDR3 nucleotides read TGCGCCAGCAGACGGACAGGGACTGGGGCCAACGTCCTGACTTTC.

This clone was recorded a few times. The chain combines TRBV7-2 with TRBJ2-2, with D hard to call. The CDR3 totals 13 residues. Germline-derived CDR1 and CDR2 are SGHTA and FQGNSA. Trimming pared 4 bases from V and 5 bases from J, leaving 8 bases between. DNA for the CDR3: TGTGCCAGCAGCTCCGACTGGACCGGGGAGCTGTTTTTT. It codes for CASSSDWTGELFF.

The V call is TRBV20-1, the J call TRBJ2-5; no definite D call. The CDR3 spans 11 residues. CDR1 DFQATT and CDR2 SNEGSKA come from the germline V gene (reference sequence). CDR3 coding DNA: TGCAACGCAGAGGTAAAAGAGACCCAGTACTTC. Translated: CNAEVKETQYF.

This clone has only a few counts. J is TRBJ2-5 and V is TRBV13, with D perhaps matching TRBD2 (5 bases). Germline CDR1 is PRHDT and CDR2 is FYEKMQ (reference sequence). Trimming took 3 bases from V and 4 from J, leaving 12 bases between them. CDR3 size: 14 residues. CDR3 in amino acids: CASSFLTSGETQYF. The CDR3 bases are TGTGCCAGCAGCTTCCTAACTAGTGGAGAGACCCAGTACTTC.